Listed below are T cell receptor beta chains from one sample, sequenced in a study of identical twins. A single record per CDR3 protein comes from TCRdb applying MiXCR to the 5' RACE reads. In the table there are fewer than 800,000 distinct CDR3 sequences, about 7% of which are singletons. The sample also formed part of further work on yellow fever vaccine responses in identical twins.

The sample comprised PBMCs. Source of these receptors: a woman under 30 in good health. Both conserved end residues are part of each CDR3. A D gene is named only where the DNA matches it firmly. Clone sizes are given selectively: once, few, many, or a class where the clone is expanded.

J gene | clone size | D gene | V gene | CDR3 DNA | CDR3 protein
TRBJ2-1 | many | . | TRBV12-3/TRBV12-4 | TGTGCCAGCAACACATTGGGGACAAGCGCCTACAATGAGCAGTTCTTC | CASNTLGTSAYNEQFF
TRBJ2-3 | few | TRBD1 | TRBV20-1 | TGCAGCGCCGCCGAGGGGGCGGTAGATACGCAGTATTTT | CSAAEGAVDTQYF
TRBJ2-2 | many | . | TRBV12-3/TRBV12-4 | TGTGCCAGCAGTTTAGTTCAGGGTACCGGGGAGCTGTTTTTT | CASSLVQGTGELFF
TRBJ2-2 | . | . | TRBV7-9 | TGTGCCAGCAGCTCCGGGAGACTGAACACCGGGGAGCTGTTTTTT | CASSSGRLNTGELFF
TRBJ2-5 | . | TRBD2 | TRBV4-1 | TGCGCCAGCAGCCTCGTCGGACTAGCGGGGATAAACCAAGAGACCCAGTACTTC | CASSLVGLAGINQETQYF
TRBJ1-1 | many | TRBD1 | TRBV5-1 | TGCGCCAGCAGCTTGAGCGGACAGGTCGACACTGAAGCTTTCTTT | CASSLSGQVDTEAFF
TRBJ1-2 | few | . | TRBV3-1 | TGTGCCACCCCGGATAGGGTGGAAGGGGATGGCTACACCTTC | CATPDRVEGDGYTF
TRBJ1-5 | many | . | TRBV5-1 | TGCGCCAGCAGCTTGGCTGGTGACAGCTATCAGCCCCAGCATTTT | CASSLAGDSYQPQHF
TRBJ1-5 | . | . | TRBV20-1 | TGCAGTGCCTATATCTACGATCAGCCCCAGCATTTT | CSAYIYDQPQHF
TRBJ1-1 | . | . | TRBV3-1 | TGTGCCAGCAGCCAAGATCTGTTGGGCAGGGAGAACACTGAAGCTTTCTTT | CASSQDLLGRENTEAFF
TRBJ2-7 | . | TRBD1 | TRBV20-1 | TGCAGTGCTAGAGCCGGACAGGGAAGCACCTACGAGCAGTACTTC | CSARAGQGSTYEQYF
TRBJ2-2 | many | TRBD1 | TRBV7-7 | TGTGCCAGCAGCCACAGGGGACCCGGGGAGCTGTTTTTT | CASSHRGPGELFF
TRBJ1-1 | many | . | TRBV12-3/TRBV12-4 | TGTGCCAGCAATTTCGCGGACACCTACACTGAAGCTTTCTTT | CASNFADTYTEAFF
TRBJ1-4 | few | TRBD1 | TRBV9 | TGTGCCAGCAGCACAGGGGGTTCGAGGCTGTTTTTT | CASSTGGSRLFF
TRBJ1-1 | few | . | TRBV20-1 | TGCAGTGCAGTTGGGGGGACTTCGAACACTGAAGCTTTCTTT | CSAVGGTSNTEAFF
TRBJ1-5 | few | . | TRBV19 | TGTGCCAGTACTCGATCCGGCAGGGGCAATCAGCCCCAGCATTTT | CASTRSGRGNQPQHF
TRBJ1-5 | . | . | TRBV9 | TGTGCCAGCACGGCGGGGGATAATGGCAATCAGCCCCAGCATTTT | CASTAGDNGNQPQHF
TRBJ2-5 | few | TRBD2 | TRBV20-1 | TGCAGTGCTAGAGAGGGACGGGGGGTGGTTGGGCAAGAGACCCAGTACTTC | CSAREGRGVVGQETQYF
TRBJ2-3 | many | TRBD2 | TRBV27 | TGTGCCAGCAGTTCCCTAGCGGGAGGGCCAGATACGCAGTATTTT | CASSSLAGGPDTQYF
TRBJ2-5 | few | . | TRBV5-1 | TGCGCCAGCAGCTTGGACAGCCACGAGGAGACCCAGTACTTC | CASSLDSHEETQYF
TRBJ2-1 | . | TRBD2 | TRBV11-2 | TGTGCCAGCAGCTATGGACTAGCGGGGGATTACAATGAGCAGTTCTTC | CASSYGLAGDYNEQFF
TRBJ1-1 | . | . | TRBV6-1 | TGTGCCACCACGGGACGACCCCAGGGGACTGAAGCTTTCTTT | CATTGRPQGTEAFF
TRBJ2-7 | many | . | TRBV12-3/TRBV12-4 | TGTGCCAGCACCCCGGGACACAGCTCCTACGAGCAGTACTTC | CASTPGHSSYEQYF
TRBJ2-2 | few | . | TRBV15 | TGTGCCACCAGCAGAGATCTGGCAGGGAACACCGGGGAGCTGTTTTTT | CATSRDLAGNTGELFF
TRBJ2-3 | . | TRBD2 | TRBV11-2 | TGTGCCAGCAGTGCTACCGGGACTAGTCAAGATACGCAGTATTTT | CASSATGTSQDTQYF
TRBJ2-1 | few | TRBD1 | TRBV7-9 | TGTGCCAGCAGCCAGGACAGGGAGGTCTACAATGAGCAGTTCTTC | CASSQDREVYNEQFF
TRBJ2-2 | many | TRBD2 | TRBV2 | TGTGCCAGCAGTCCTAGCGGGAGGGGCACCGGGGAGCTGTTTTTT | CASSPSGRGTGELFF
TRBJ2-7 | . | TRBD2 | TRBV12-3/TRBV12-4 | TGTGCCAGCAGTTCCGGGACTACCGGCTACGAGCAGTACTTC | CASSSGTTGYEQYF
TRBJ2-2 | . | . | TRBV10-3 | TGTGCCATCAGTGCAGTAGCGAACACCGGGGAGCTGTTTTTT | CAISAVANTGELFF
TRBJ2-6 | . | TRBD1 | TRBV5-4 | TGTGCCAGCAGCTTGGACCGGGACAGGACGACCGCAGGGGCCAACGTCCTGACTTTC | CASSLDRDRTTAGANVLTF
TRBJ2-1 | . | . | TRBV9 | TGTGCCAGCAGCGTAGGGGTGCAGAGCTCCTACAATGAGCAGTTCTTC | CASSVGVQSSYNEQFF
TRBJ1-5 | many | TRBD1 | TRBV2 | TGTGCCAGCAGTCGACAGGGGGCAAGAAATCAGCCCCAGCATTTT | CASSRQGARNQPQHF
TRBJ2-7 | few | TRBD2 | TRBV20-1 | TGCAGTGCTAGAGCCCGACTAGCGGGGCACTACGAGCAGTACTTC | CSARARLAGHYEQYF
TRBJ2-2 | . | TRBD2 | TRBV27 | TGTGCCAGCGCAAGGCGGGCTAGCGGGGGGGCGAACACCGGGGAGCTGTTTTTT | CASARRASGGANTGELFF
TRBJ2-1 | . | . | TRBV3-1 | TGTGCCAGCAGCCAAGCTCTAGCGCATGAGCAGTTCTTC | CASSQALAHEQFF
TRBJ1-4 | . | . | TRBV7-2 | TGTGCCAGCAGCCTCAACTCACAGGGAACTAATGAAAAACTGTTTTTT | CASSLNSQGTNEKLFF
TRBJ2-5 | . | . | TRBV9 | TGTGCCAGCAGCGCCATAGGGACAACGGGGGAGACCCAGTACTTC | CASSAIGTTGETQYF
TRBJ2-2 | many | . | TRBV12-3/TRBV12-4 | TGTGCCAGCAGTGAGAACGAGCGTTCCTTAACCGGGGAGCTGTTTTTT | CASSENERSLTGELFF
TRBJ2-2 | few | . | TRBV7-9 | TGTGCCAGCAGCTACGACCCGGGACGGGGCACCGGGGAGCTGTTTTTT | CASSYDPGRGTGELFF
TRBJ2-7 | few | . | TRBV9 | TGTGCCAGCAGCCGGGACTCCTTACCCTACTACGAGCAGTACTTC | CASSRDSLPYYEQYF
TRBJ2-1 | many | TRBD2 | TRBV7-9 | TGTGCCAGCAGCCTCTCTAGCGGGAGTTTGGATGAGCAGTTCTTC | CASSLSSGSLDEQFF
TRBJ2-5 | many | . | TRBV12-3/TRBV12-4 | TGTGCCAGCAGTTTGGTAGCCGGAGAGACCCAGTACTTC | CASSLVAGETQYF
TRBJ2-3 | . | . | TRBV5-1 | TGCGCCAGCAGTTTTCGCCCTCGGGGACTGGGTAGCACAGATACGCAGTATTTT | CASSFRPRGLGSTDTQYF
TRBJ1-1 | . | . | TRBV5-1 | TGCGCCAGCAGCATAAACTTCCAGAACACTGAAGCTTTCTTT | CASSINFQNTEAFF
TRBJ1-2 | many | . | TRBV12-3/TRBV12-4 | TGTGCCAGCAGTTTACGATTAGGGCAGTACCTAGGCTACACCTTC | CASSLRLGQYLGYTF
TRBJ1-1 | many | TRBD1 | TRBV6-1 | TGTGCCAGCACCCAACAGGGGGCGGCCGGTGAAGCTTTCTTT | CASTQQGAAGEAFF
TRBJ2-2 | . | TRBD2 | TRBV12-3/TRBV12-4 | TGTGCCAGCAGTCCCTCCCGGCTAGCGGTTGAGGGGGAGCTGTTTTTT | CASSPSRLAVEGELFF
TRBJ2-2 | many | TRBD2 | TRBV9 | TGTGCCAGCAGCGTAGGAGGGGCTAGCGGGGCGAACACCGGGGAGCTGTTTTTT | CASSVGGASGANTGELFF
TRBJ2-3 | many | . | TRBV15 | TGTGCCACCAGCAGAGATGAGGTCAGGGCAGATACGCAGTATTTT | CATSRDEVRADTQYF
TRBJ2-1 | . | . | TRBV15 | TGTGCCACCAGCGGACAACTTTTCAATGAGCAGTTCTTC | CATSGQLFNEQFF